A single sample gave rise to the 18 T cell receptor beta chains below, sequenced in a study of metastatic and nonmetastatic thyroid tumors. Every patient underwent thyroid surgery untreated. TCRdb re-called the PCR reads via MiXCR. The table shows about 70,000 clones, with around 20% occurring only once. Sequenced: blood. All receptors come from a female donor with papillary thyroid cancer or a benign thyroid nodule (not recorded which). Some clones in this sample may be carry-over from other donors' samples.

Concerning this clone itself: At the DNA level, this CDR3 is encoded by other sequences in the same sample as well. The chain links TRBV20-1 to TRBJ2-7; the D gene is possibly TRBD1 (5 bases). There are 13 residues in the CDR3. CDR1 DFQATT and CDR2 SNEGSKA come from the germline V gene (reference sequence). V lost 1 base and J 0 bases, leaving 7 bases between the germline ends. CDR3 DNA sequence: TGCAGTGCTAGAGGGACAAACTCCTACGAGCAGTACTTC. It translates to CSARGTNSYEQYF.

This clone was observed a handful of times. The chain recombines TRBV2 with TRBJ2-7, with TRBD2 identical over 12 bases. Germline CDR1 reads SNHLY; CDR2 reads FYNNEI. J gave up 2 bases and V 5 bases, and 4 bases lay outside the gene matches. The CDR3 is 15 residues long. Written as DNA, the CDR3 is TGTGCCAGCAGTAGGACTAGCGGGACCGCCTACGAGCAGTACTTC. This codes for CASSRTSGTAYEQYF.

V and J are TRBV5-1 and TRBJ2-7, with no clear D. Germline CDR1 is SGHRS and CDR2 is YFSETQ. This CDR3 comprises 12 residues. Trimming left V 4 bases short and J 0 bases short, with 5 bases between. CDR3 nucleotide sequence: TGCGCCAGCAGCCTCCCCTCCTACGAGCAGTACTTC. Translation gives CASSLPSYEQYF.

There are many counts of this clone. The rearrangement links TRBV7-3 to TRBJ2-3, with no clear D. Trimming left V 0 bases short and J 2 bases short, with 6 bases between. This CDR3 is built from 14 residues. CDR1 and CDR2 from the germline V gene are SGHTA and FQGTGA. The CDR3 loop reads CASSLTYHTDTQYF. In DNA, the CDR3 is TGTGCCAGCAGCTTAACGTATCACACAGATACGCAGTATTTT.

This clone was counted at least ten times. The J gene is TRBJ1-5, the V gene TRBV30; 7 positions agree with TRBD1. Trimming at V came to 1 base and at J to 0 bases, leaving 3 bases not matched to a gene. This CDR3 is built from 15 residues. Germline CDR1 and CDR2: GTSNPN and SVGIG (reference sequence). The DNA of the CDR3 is TGTGCCTGGAGTGGACAGGGATCTAGCAATCAGCCCCAGCATTTT. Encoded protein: CAWSGQGSSNQPQHF.

The CDR3 DNA follows: TGTGCCAGCAGCTTAGATCAGGGGAGTGAGACCCAGTACTTC. Protein product: CASSLDQGSETQYF. This chain uses TRBV7-2 with TRBJ2-5; perhaps TRBD1 as D (6 bases). This CDR3 spans 14 amino acids. V was shortened by 1 base and J by 5 bases, with 11 bases between the two germline ends. The germline CDR1 and CDR2 sequences are SGHTA and FQGNSA.

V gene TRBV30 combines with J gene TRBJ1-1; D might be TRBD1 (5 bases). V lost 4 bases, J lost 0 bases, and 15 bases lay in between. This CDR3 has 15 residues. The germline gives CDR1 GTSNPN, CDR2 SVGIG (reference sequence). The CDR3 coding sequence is TGTGCCTGGAATGGGGGGAAGGGGATGAACACTGAAGCTTTCTTT. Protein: CAWNGGKGMNTEAFF. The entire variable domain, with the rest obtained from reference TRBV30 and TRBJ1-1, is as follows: SQTIHQWPATLVQPVGSPLSLECTVEGTSNPNLYWYRQAAGRGLQLLFYSVGIGQISSEVPQNLSASRPQDRQFILSSKKLLLSDSGFYLCAWNGGKGMNTEAFFGQGTRLTVV.

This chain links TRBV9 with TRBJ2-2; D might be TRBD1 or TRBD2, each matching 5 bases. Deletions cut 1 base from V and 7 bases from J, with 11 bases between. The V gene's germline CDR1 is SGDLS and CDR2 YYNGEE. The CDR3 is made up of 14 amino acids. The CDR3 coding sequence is TGTGCCAGCAGCGTAAAAGTGAGGGGCGGGGAGCTGTTTTTT. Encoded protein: CASSVKVRGGELFF.

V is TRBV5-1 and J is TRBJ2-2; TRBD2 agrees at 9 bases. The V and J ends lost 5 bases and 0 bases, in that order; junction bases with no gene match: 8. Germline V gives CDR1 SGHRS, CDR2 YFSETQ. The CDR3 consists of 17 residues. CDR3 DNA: TGCGCCAGCAGGCCGGGACTAGCAGACACGAACACCGGGGAGCTGTTTTTT. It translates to CASRPGLADTNTGELFF.

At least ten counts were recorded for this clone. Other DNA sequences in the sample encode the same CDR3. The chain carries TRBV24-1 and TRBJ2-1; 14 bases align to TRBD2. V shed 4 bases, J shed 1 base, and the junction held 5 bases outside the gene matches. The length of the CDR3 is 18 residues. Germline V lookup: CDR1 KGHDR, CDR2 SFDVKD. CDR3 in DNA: TGTGCCACCAGTGACCGAGGGACTAGCGGGAGATCCTACAATGAGCAGTTCTTC. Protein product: CATSDRGTSGRSYNEQFF.

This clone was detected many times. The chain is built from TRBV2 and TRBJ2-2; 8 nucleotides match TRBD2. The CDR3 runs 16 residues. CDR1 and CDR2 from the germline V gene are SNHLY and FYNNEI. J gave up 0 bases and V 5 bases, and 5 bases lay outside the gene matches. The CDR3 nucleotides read TGTGCCAGCAGTCAAGAGGGACTAGCGAACACCGGGGAGCTGTTTTTT. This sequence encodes CASSQEGLANTGELFF.

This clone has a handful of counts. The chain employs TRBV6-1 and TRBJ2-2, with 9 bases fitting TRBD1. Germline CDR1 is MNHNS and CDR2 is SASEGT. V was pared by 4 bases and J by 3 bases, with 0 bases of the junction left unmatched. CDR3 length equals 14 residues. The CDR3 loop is CASSGDRDTGELFF. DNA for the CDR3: TGTGCCAGCAGTGGGGACAGGGACACCGGGGAGCTGTTTTTT.

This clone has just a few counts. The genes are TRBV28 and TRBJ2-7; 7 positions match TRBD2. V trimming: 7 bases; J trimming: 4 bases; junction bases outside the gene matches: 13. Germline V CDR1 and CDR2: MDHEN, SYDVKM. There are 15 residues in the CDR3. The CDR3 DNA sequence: TGTGCCAGCACTCTGGTACTAGCGAGAGGGTACGAGCAGTACTTC. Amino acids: CASTLVLARGYEQYF.

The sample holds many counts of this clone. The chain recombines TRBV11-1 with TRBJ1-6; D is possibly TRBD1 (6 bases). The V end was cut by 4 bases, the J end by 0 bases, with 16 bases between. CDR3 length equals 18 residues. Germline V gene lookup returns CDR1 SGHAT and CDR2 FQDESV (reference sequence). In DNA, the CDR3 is TGTGCCAGCAGCTCCTCGACAGGCCGAAGCTCCTATAATTCACCCCTCCACTTT. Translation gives CASSSSTGRSSYNSPLHF.

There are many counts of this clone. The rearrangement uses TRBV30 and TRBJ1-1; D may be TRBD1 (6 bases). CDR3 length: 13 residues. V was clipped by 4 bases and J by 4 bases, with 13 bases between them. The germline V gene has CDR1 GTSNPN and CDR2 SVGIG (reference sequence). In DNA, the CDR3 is TGTGCCTGGACTCGGGGGGCACTCACTGAAGCTTTCTTT. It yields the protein CAWTRGALTEAFF.

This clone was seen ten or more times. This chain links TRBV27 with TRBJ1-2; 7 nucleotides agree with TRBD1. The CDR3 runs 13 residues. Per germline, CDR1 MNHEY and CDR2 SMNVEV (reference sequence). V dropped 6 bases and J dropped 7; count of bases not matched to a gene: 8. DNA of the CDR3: TGTGCCAGCAGGCTCGGGACAGAGCGTGGCTACACCTTC. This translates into CASRLGTERGYTF.

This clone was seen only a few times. CDR3 nucleotide sequence: TGTGCCAGCAGTCATACTTTCGGGGCGATCAATCAGCCCCAGCATTTT. Translation: CASSHTFGAINQPQHF. This chain joins TRBV6-1 and TRBJ1-5; possibly TRBD1 for D (5 bases). V lost 5 bases and J 3 bases, leaving 17 bases between the germline ends. This CDR3 has 16 residues. CDR1 is MNHNS and CDR2 is SASEGT in the germline V gene.

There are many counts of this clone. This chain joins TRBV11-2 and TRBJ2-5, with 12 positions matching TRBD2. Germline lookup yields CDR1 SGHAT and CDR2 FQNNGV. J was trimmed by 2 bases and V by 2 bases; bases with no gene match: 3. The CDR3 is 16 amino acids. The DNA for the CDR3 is TGTGCCAGCAGCTTACTAGCGGGAGGGTGGCAAGAGACCCAGTACTTC. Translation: CASSLLAGGWQETQYF.